These 14 T cell receptor beta chains originate from one sample sequenced in a study of identical twins (dated by TCRdb to 2015 to 2016). Libraries were built with 5' RACE. Sequencing used an Illumina HiSeq 2000. Through fastp at Q25 and MiXCR, TCRdb rebuilt clones from the public reads, retaining in-frame beta chains. Rows with a matching CDR3 protein are joined into one entry that keeps the most common DNA and genes. For this sample there are 1.5 million or so distinct CDR3 sequences; roughly 35% appear just once. About 0.27% of the sample rests with the top ten. Sequencing input: cord blood. These receptors were collected from a newborn girl in good health.

On this clonotype: This may stem from a read error, because a much larger clone lies one nucleotide away. The CDR3: CASIQGASTDTQYF. DNA of the CDR3: TGTGCCAGCATCCAGGGGGCTAGCACAGATACGCAGTATTTT. The chain carries TRBV5-4 and TRBJ2-3; 8 bases line up with TRBD1. The junction had 3 bases not matched to a gene; V was cut back by 6 bases and J by 0 bases. The germline V gene has CDR1 SGHNT and CDR2 YYREEE (reference sequence). The CDR3 extends over 14 amino acids. Filled out from reference TRBV5-4 and TRBJ2-3, the complete variable domain reads ETGVTQSPTHLIKTRGQQVTLRCSSQSGHNTVSWYQQALGQGPQFIFQYYREEENGRGNFPPRFSGLQFPNYSSELNVNALELDDSALYLCASIQGASTDTQYFGPGTRLTVL.

V usage is TRBV6-1 and J usage is TRBJ2-5; D not resolved. Germline CDR1 reads MNHNS; CDR2 reads SASEGT. The ends were cut back, 3 bases at V and 11 bases at J, with 19 bases in the middle. The CDR3 consists of 14 residues. DNA of the CDR3: TGTGCCAGCAGTGAGCCGCTAGGATCGTTGCAGCAGTACTTC. Translation: CASSEPLGSLQQYF.

The V gene is TRBV5-6, the J gene TRBJ2-4; 15 bases are shared with TRBD2. Germline CDR1 and CDR2: SGHDT and YYEEEE. There are 19 residues in the CDR3. Trimming at V came to 4 bases and at J to 0 bases, leaving 8 bases not matched to a gene. The CDR3 loop reads CASSQLRTSGGVAKNIQYF. In nucleotides, the CDR3 is TGTGCCAGCAGCCAATTAAGGACTAGCGGGGGGGTAGCCAAAAACATTCAGTACTTC.

This clonotype was recorded a few times. V and J are TRBV6-1 and TRBJ2-3, with D unresolved. V was cut by 2 bases and J by 4 bases, with 7 bases left in between. The CDR3 has 13 residues. Germline V CDR1 and CDR2: MNHNS, SASEGT. In DNA, the CDR3 is TGTGCCAGCAGTGAAAACTATCCAGATACGCAGTATTTT. It yields the protein CASSENYPDTQYF.

This clonotype was seen only a few times. The CDR3 DNA sequence: TGTGCCAGCAGTTTCCGACAGGGGGGGTACTACGAGCAGTACTTC. It translates to CASSFRQGGYYEQYF. V gene TRBV2 combines with J gene TRBJ2-7; 9 bases map to TRBD1. CDR1 and CDR2 from the germline V gene are SNHLY and FYNNEI. CDR3 size: 15 residues. Unmatched junction bases numbered 8, after V lost 5 bases and J lost 3 bases.

This clonotype was observed a handful of times. The chain is built from TRBV9 and TRBJ2-1; 9 bases agree with TRBD1. Germline CDR1 and CDR2: SGDLS and YYNGEE. V gave up 3 bases and J gave up 3 bases; unmatched junction bases: 7. The CDR3 totals 16 residues. The CDR3 sequence is CASSGGQGPGYNEQFF. CDR3 DNA: TGTGCCAGCAGCGGAGGACAGGGGCCTGGCTACAATGAGCAGTTCTTC.

This clonotype was detected many times. The rearrangement joins TRBV7-9 to TRBJ1-2, with a tentative D call TRBD1 (5 bases). The V and J ends lost 2 bases and 1 base respectively, with 14 bases between them. Germline lookup yields CDR1 SEHNR and CDR2 FQNEAQ (reference sequence). The CDR3 spans 16 residues. For the CDR3, the DNA is TGTGCCAGCAGCTTATATTTGACAGCCGATAACTATGGCTACACCTTC. As protein: CASSLYLTADNYGYTF.

In this sample, this clonotype turned up many times. The chain combines TRBV29-1 with TRBJ2-5, with 9 bases fitting TRBD1. The CDR3 is 14 amino acids. Per the germline V gene, CDR1 is SQVTM and CDR2 is ANQGSEA. J gave up 5 bases and V 4 bases, and 8 bases lay outside the gene matches. The CDR3 protein is CSVGLTGGAETQYF. CDR3 sequence (DNA): TGCAGCGTTGGGCTAACAGGGGGCGCTGAGACCCAGTACTTC.

The gene calls are TRBV20-1 and TRBJ2-7; no reliable D call. V lost 2 bases and J lost 7, with 15 bases in between. The CDR3 contains 13 residues. Germline assignment: CDR1 DFQATT and CDR2 SNEGSKA (reference sequence). The CDR3 loop reads CSARIGQNNEQYF. The CDR3 DNA is TGCAGTGCTAGAATAGGGCAGAACAATGAGCAGTACTTC.

There are a few counts of this clonotype. The chain carries TRBV27 and TRBJ2-7, with 8 bases that match TRBD1. In germline, CDR1 is MNHEY, CDR2 SMNVEV (reference sequence). The trim removed 6 bases at V and 0 bases at J, leaving 7 bases unmatched. This CDR3 has 15 amino acids. CDR3 residues: CASSTHRGVSYEQYF. The CDR3 DNA reads TGTGCCAGCAGCACTCACAGGGGGGTCTCCTACGAGCAGTACTTC.

Written as DNA, the CDR3 is TGTGCCAGCAGCTCTTCGCGTCGGGACCCGAGCACAGATACGCAGTATTTT. This sequence encodes CASSSSRRDPSTDTQYF. The V gene is TRBV7-8, the J gene TRBJ2-3; the D call may be TRBD1 or TRBD2 (5 bases each). Trimming took 4 bases from V and 0 from J, leaving 17 bases between them. Germline V gene data show CDR1 as SGHVS and CDR2 as FQNEAQ. This CDR3 has 17 amino acids.

There are a few counts of this clonotype. V is TRBV28 and J is TRBJ2-7, with D possibly TRBD1 on 8 matching bases. Germline V CDR1 and CDR2: MDHEN, SYDVKM. Trimming pared 3 bases from V and 3 bases from J, leaving 15 bases between. CDR3 length equals 15 residues. CDR3 region: CASSFLDREGYEQYF. CDR3 coding DNA: TGTGCCAGCAGTTTCCTGGACAGGGAGGGCTACGAGCAGTACTTC. The full variable domain, completed using reference TRBV28 and TRBJ2-7, is DVKVTQSSRYLVKRTGEKVFLECVQDMDHENMFWYRQDPGLGLRLIYFSYDVKMKEKGDIPEGYSVSREKKERFSLILESASTNQTSMYLCASSFLDREGYEQYFGPGTRLTVT.

The chain carries TRBV20-1 and TRBJ1-3; tentative D call: TRBD1 (5 bases). CDR1 is DFQATT and CDR2 is SNEGSKA in the germline V gene (reference sequence). Trimming shortened V by 5 bases and J by 2 bases, and 16 bases separated the two germline ends. CDR3 length equals 15 residues. The CDR3 spells CSAPLGQGPGNTIYF. The CDR3 coding sequence is TGCAGTGCTCCATTAGGGCAGGGACCTGGAAACACCATATATTTT.

This chain joins TRBV5-4 and TRBJ2-1, with 7 bases lining up with TRBD2. The CDR3 extends over 15 amino acids. CDR1 SGHNT and CDR2 YYREEE come from the germline V gene (reference sequence). V was pared by 3 bases and J by 3 bases, with 6 bases of the junction left unmatched. This CDR3 is CASSWSTSNYNEQFF. In nucleotides, the CDR3 is TGTGCCAGCAGCTGGTCGACTAGCAACTACAATGAGCAGTTCTTC.